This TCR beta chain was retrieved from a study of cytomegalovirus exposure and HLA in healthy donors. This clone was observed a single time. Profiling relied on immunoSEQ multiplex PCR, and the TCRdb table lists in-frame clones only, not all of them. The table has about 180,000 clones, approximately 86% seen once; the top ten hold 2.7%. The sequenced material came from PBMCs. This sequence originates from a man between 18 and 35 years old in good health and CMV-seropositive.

The chain's CDR3 is CAISDQYEQFF. In DNA, the CDR3 is TGTGCCATCAGTGACCAGTATGAGCAGTTCTTC. The rearrangement uses TRBV10-3 and TRBJ2-1; D remains unclear. V was trimmed by 3 bases and J by 8 bases, leaving 5 bases between them. This CDR3 is built from 11 residues. CDR1 and CDR2 from the germline V gene are ENHRY and SYGVKD.